Shown below are 5 T cell receptor beta chains from a single sample sequenced in a study of regulatory T cells in long-lasting Graves disease. Arm-PCR of CDR3 regions and iRepertoire HTBI primers were used to build TCR beta libraries. TCRdb passed the multiplex PCR reads through MiXCR, listing each CDR3 protein once. The data show 430,000 or so distinct CDR3 sequences, with about 21% seen just once and over 11% held by the top ten. Described time point: persistent/refractory GD, antithyroid drugs over 5 years with positive TRAb. TCR sequences were obtained from RNA taken from PBMCs. Source: peripheral blood mononuclear cells (PBMCs), taken when the disease was refractory, from a patient treated with antithyroid drugs. The receptor set was obtained from a female donor with Graves disease.

The V and J genes are TRBV11-2 and TRBJ2-4; either TRBD1 or TRBD2 may fit D (6 bases each). The germline gives CDR1 SGHAT, CDR2 FQNNGV. Trimming left V 3 bases short and J 2 bases short, with 20 bases between. This CDR3 is built from 18 residues. CDR3 DNA sequence: TGTGCCAGCAGCTTGGGTCTTATGGGGGGCTTATCCAAAAACATTCAGTACTTC. Its protein is CASSLGLMGGLSKNIQYF.

This clonotype has just one count. V is TRBV4-1 and J is TRBJ2-5, with D perhaps matching TRBD1 or TRBD2 (6 bases each). The DNA end is a closer match to TRBJ2-4, so the J assignment may be wrong. This CDR3 is built from 14 residues. Germline V lookup: CDR1 MGHRA, CDR2 YSYEKL. The DNA of the CDR3 is TGCGCCAGCAGCCAATTCCAAGGGGGGAGCATTCAGTACTTC. This encodes CASSQFQGGSIQYF.

This clonotype was counted many times. V and J are TRBV14 and TRBJ2-5; 7 bases map to TRBD1. Germline V gene data show CDR1 as SGHDN and CDR2 as FVKESK. V lost 2 bases and J lost 0; bases outside the gene matches: 12. This CDR3 region has 18 residues. The CDR3 region is CASSQLGVTGVYQETQYF. CDR3 DNA: TGTGCCAGCAGCCAACTTGGGGTCACAGGGGTGTACCAAGAGACCCAGTACTTC. The full variable domain, rest sourced from reference TRBV14 and TRBJ2-5, is EAGVTQFPSHSVIEKGQTVTLRCDPISGHDNLYWYRRVMGKEIKFLLHFVKESKQDESGMPNNRFLAERTGGTYSTLKVQPAELEDSGVYFCASSQLGVTGVYQETQYFGPGTRLLVL.

This clonotype came up many times. For the CDR3, the DNA is TGTGCCAGCAGTTTAGACAGAACTCTTGGGAACACCATATATTTT. It codes for CASSLDRTLGNTIYF. V usage is TRBV12-3 or TRBV12-4 and J usage is TRBJ1-3; D unclear. This CDR3 has 15 residues. The V and J ends lost 1 base and 7 bases respectively, with 14 bases between them.

This clonotype was picked up a small number of times. V gene TRBV10-3 combines with J gene TRBJ2-7; 8 positions match TRBD2. This CDR3 has 16 amino acids. Per the germline V gene, CDR1 is ENHRY and CDR2 is SYGVKD. V lost 6 bases to trimming and J lost 4 bases; unmatched junction nucleotides: 14. The CDR3 loop is CAIRSIGGAGAYEQYF. The DNA for the CDR3 is TGTGCCATCAGATCCATTGGGGGAGCGGGAGCTTACGAGCAGTACTTC.